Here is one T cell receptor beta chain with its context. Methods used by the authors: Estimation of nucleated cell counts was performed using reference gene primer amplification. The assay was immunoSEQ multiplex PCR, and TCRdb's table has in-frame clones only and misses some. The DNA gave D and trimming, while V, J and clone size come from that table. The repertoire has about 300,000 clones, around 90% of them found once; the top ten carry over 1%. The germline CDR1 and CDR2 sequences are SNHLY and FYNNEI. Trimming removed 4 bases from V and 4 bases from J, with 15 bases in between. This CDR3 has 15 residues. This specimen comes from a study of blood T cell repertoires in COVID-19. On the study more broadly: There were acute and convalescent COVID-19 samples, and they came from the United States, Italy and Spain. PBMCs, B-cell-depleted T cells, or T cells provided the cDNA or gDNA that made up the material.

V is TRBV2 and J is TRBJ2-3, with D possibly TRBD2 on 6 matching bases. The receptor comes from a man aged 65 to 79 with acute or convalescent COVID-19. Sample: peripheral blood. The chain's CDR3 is CASSGVVGSADTQYF. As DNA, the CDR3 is TGTGCCAGCAGTGGTGTTGTCGGGAGCGCAGATACGCAGTATTTT.